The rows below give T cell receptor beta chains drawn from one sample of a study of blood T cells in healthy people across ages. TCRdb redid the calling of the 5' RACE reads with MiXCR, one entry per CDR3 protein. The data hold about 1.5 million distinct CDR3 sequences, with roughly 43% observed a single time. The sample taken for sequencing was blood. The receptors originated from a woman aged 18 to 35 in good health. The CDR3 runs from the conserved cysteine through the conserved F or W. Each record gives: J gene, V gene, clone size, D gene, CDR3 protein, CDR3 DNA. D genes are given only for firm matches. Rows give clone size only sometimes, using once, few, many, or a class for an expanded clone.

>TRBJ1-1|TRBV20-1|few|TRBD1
CSARGNRGNTEAFF
TGCAGTGCTAGAGGTAACAGGGGGAACACTGAAGCTTTCTTT
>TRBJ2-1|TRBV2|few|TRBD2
CASRAPGLHNEQFF
TGTGCCAGCAGAGCACCGGGACTACACAATGAGCAGTTCTTC
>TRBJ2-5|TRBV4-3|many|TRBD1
CASSSAGTEETQYF
TGCGCCAGCAGCTCCGCCGGGACAGAAGAGACCCAGTACTTC
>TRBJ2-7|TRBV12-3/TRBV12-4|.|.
CASSFAPDSYEQYF
TGTGCCAGCAGTTTCGCGCCGGATTCCTACGAGCAGTACTTC
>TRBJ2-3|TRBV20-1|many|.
CSAVRGTTDTQYF
TGCAGTGCTGTTCGGGGAACCACAGATACGCAGTATTTT
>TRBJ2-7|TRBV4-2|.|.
CASSQVLGGAGEQYF
TGTGCCAGCAGCCAAGTGCTAGGGGGTGCGGGAGAGCAGTACTTC
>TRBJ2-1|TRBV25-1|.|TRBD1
CASSEQGRGTYNEQFF
TGTGCCAGCAGTGAGCAAGGCAGGGGGACATACAATGAGCAGTTCTTC
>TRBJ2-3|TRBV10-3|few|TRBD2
CAISTGRGPLAGDTQYF
TGTGCCATCAGCACCGGCCGGGGCCCACTAGCGGGAGATACGCAGTATTTT
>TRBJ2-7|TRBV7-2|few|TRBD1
CASSRRTGALSYEQYF
TGTGCCAGCAGCCGCCGGACAGGTGCCCTCTCCTACGAGCAGTACTTC
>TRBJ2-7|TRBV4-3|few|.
CASSHGWELSYEQYF
TGCGCCAGCAGCCATGGGTGGGAGCTTTCTTACGAGCAGTACTTC
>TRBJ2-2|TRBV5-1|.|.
CASSMDGGDGELFF
TGCGCCAGCAGCATGGACGGGGGAGATGGGGAGCTGTTTTTT
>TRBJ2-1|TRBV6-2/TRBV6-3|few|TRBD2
CASSALKPIAGTSYNEQFF
TGTGCCAGCAGTGCCTTAAAGCCAATAGCGGGTACCTCCTACAATGAGCAGTTCTTC
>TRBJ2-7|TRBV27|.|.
CASTPSGLSAYEQYF
TGTGCCAGCACCCCAAGCGGGCTCTCGGCCTACGAGCAGTACTTC
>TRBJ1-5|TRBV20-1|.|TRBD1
CSARDLRQGTYNQPQHF
TGCAGTGCTAGAGATCTGCGACAGGGCACTTACAATCAGCCCCAGCATTTT
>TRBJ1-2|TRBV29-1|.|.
CSVVGGGLYGYTF
TGCAGCGTTGTGGGGGGGGGCCTCTATGGCTACACCTTC
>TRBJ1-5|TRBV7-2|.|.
CASSGTAYQSQHF
TGTGCCAGCAGCGGTACAGCATATCAGTCCCAGCATTTT
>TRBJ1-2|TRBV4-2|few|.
CASSQIRVEEGYTF
TGTGCCAGCAGCCAAATCAGGGTGGAAGAAGGCTACACCTTC
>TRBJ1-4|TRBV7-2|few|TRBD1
CASSRDSSTNEKLFF
TGTGCCAGCAGCCGGGACAGTTCAACTAATGAAAAACTGTTTTTT
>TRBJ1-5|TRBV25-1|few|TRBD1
CASSESGGQGSNQPQHF
TGTGCCAGCAGTGAATCTGGGGGACAGGGAAGCAATCAGCCCCAGCATTTT
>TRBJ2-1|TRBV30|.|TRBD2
CAWRTMRGAGVTYNEQFF
TGTGCCTGGAGGACCATGAGAGGGGCGGGAGTAACCTACAATGAGCAGTTCTTC
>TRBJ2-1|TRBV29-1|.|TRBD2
CSVEGAGSSYNEQFF
TGCAGCGTTGAAGGAGCGGGGAGCTCCTACAATGAGCAGTTCTTC
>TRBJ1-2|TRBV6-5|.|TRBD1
CASSSPRTGRDYGYTF
TGTGCCAGCAGTTCCCCACGGACAGGGCGAGACTATGGCTACACCTTC
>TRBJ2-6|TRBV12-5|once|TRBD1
CASVIQPGQGSSGANVLTF
TGTGCTAGTGTTATCCAACCGGGACAGGGTTCCTCTGGGGCCAACGTCCTGACTTTC
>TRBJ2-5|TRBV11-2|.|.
CTSSGRGTYNEQYF
TGTACCAGCAGCGGGCGGGGGACATACAATGAGCAGTACTTC
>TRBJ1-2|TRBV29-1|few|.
CSIQLGGYGYTF
TGCAGCATACAGCTTGGGGGGTATGGCTACACCTTC
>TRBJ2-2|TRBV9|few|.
CASSTKHSTTGELFF
TGTGCCAGCAGCACCAAACACAGTACAACCGGGGAGCTGTTTTTT
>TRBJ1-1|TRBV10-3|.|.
CAISESGRGKLGNTEAFF
TGTGCCATCAGTGAGTCGGGCAGGGGCAAACTCGGGAACACTGAAGCTTTCTTT
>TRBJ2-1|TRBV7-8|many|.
CASTKSDNEQFF
TGTGCCAGCACCAAATCTGACAATGAGCAGTTCTTC
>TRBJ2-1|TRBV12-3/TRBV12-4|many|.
CASKGGVLQFF
TGTGCCAGCAAGGGGGGGGTTTTGCAGTTCTTC
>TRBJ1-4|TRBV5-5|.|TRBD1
CASRVYGTGNEKLFF
TGTGCCAGCAGGGTTTACGGGACAGGGAATGAAAAACTGTTTTTT
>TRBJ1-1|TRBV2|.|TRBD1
CASHLTGSTEAFF
TGTGCCAGTCACTTGACAGGGAGCACTGAAGCTTTCTTT
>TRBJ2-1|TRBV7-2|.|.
CASSLMWVPNEQFF
TGTGCCAGCAGCTTAATGTGGGTCCCTAATGAGCAGTTCTTC
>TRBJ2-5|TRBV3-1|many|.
CASSQVSETQYF
TGTGCCAGCAGCCAAGTTTCAGAGACCCAGTACTTC
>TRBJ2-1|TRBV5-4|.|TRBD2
CASSTGTSGRGYNEQFF
TGTGCCAGCAGCACAGGGACTAGCGGGAGGGGTTACAATGAGCAGTTCTTC
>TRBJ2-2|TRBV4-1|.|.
CASSLRYPGELFF
TGCGCCAGCAGCCTCCGCTACCCCGGGGAGCTGTTTTTT
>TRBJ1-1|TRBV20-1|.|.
CSPVNTEAFF
TGCAGTCCCGTGAACACTGAAGCTTTCTTT
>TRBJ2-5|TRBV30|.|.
CAWSVLAETQYF
TGTGCCTGGAGTGTCTTGGCGGAGACCCAGTACTTC
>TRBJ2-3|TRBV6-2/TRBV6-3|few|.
CASSYPLTADTQYF
TGTGCCAGCAGTTATCCCCTCACGGCAGATACGCAGTATTTT
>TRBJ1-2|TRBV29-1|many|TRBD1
CSVVRDRKEYGYTF
TGCAGCGTTGTCCGGGACAGGAAGGAGTATGGCTACACCTTC
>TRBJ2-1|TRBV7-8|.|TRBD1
CAGTDRAYNEQFF
TGTGCCGGCACGGACAGGGCTTACAATGAGCAGTTCTTC
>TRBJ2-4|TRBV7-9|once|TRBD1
CASSPRTGEDIQYF
TGTGCCAGCAGCCCTAGGACAGGGGAGGACATTCAGTACTTC
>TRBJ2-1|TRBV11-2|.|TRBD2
CASNPWGGTYNEQFF
TGTGCCAGCAACCCGTGGGGGGGGACCTACAATGAGCAGTTCTTC
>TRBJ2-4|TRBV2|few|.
CASGLTGEREAKNIQYF
TGTGCCAGTGGGCTAACGGGGGAGAGAGAAGCCAAAAACATTCAGTACTTC